One sample yielded the 5 T cell receptor beta chains listed below, sequenced in a study of blood T cell repertoires in COVID-19. Profiled with immunoSEQ multiplex PCR; TCRdb holds only in-frame clones, not every one. The sample has almost 95,000 clones; about 80% are singletons. Sequencing was carried out using peripheral blood. These receptors originate from a man between 60 and 75 years old with acute or convalescent COVID-19.

The V gene is TRBV4-1, the J gene TRBJ2-1, with D hard to call. This CDR3 has 12 residues. V was trimmed by 1 base and J by 8 bases, leaving 6 bases between them. The germline V gene has CDR1 MGHRA and CDR2 YSYEKL. The CDR3, as DNA: TGCGCCAGCAGCCAAGTGGCGGATGAGCAGTTCTTC. This gives the protein CASSQVADEQFF.

The chain is built from TRBV4-1 and TRBJ1-3; D is ambiguous. Germline CDR1 reads MGHRA; CDR2 reads YSYEKL. Trimming removed 0 bases from V and 0 bases from J, with 9 bases in between. CDR3 size: 16 residues. CDR3: CASSQDFVASGNTIYF. The CDR3 nucleotides read TGCGCCAGCAGCCAAGATTTCGTAGCCTCTGGAAACACCATATATTTT.

This clone was found a few times. The CDR3 bases are TGTGCCAGCAGCTTGAATGCGGGGCCTAGCACAGATACGCAGTATTTT. Protein product: CASSLNAGPSTDTQYF. V gene TRBV5-4 combines with J gene TRBJ2-3; tentatively, D is TRBD2 (6 bases). This CDR3 has 16 amino acids. CDR1 is SGHNT and CDR2 is YYREEE in the germline V gene (reference sequence). V lost 1 base, J lost 0 bases, and 12 bases lay in between.

The rearrangement uses TRBV10-1 and TRBJ2-7; tentative D call: TRBD2 (5 bases). V was trimmed by 3 bases and J by 6 bases, leaving 9 bases between them. This CDR3 contains 12 residues. Germline lookup yields CDR1 WNHNN and CDR2 SYGVQD (reference sequence). As DNA, the CDR3 is TGCGCCAGCAGTGATGGAGGCCGCGAGCAGTACTTC. Translated: CASSDGGREQYF.

The chain recombines TRBV27 with TRBJ2-5; 9 nucleotides match TRBD1. The germline gives CDR1 MNHEY, CDR2 SMNVEV (reference sequence). The junction had 12 bases not matched to a gene; V was cut back by 5 bases and J by 5 bases. There are 16 residues in the CDR3. In DNA form, the CDR3 reads TGTGCCAGCAGTCCGCCCCCGGGACAGGGCCGGGAGACCCAGTACTTC. It codes for CASSPPPGQGRETQYF.